The present T cell receptor beta chain was sequenced within a study of blood T cells in healthy people across ages (dated by TCRdb to between 2015 and 2017). With respect to the entire study: Template switching captured roughly one uniquely barcoded TCR beta cDNA molecule per two T cells in model experiments. Age-related changes in TCR beta repertoire diversity were measured in the study by deep sequencing normalized with unique cDNA molecular identifiers. The donors were divided into four age groups: young (average approximately 17 years), middle-aged (approximately 39), aged (approximately 64) and long-lived (roughly 82). Donors of different ages were randomly distributed across sequencing lanes to avoid experimental bias. The study analyzed two additional independent replicas of 1 million unique cDNA reads from the same blood draw for two donors, one aged 18 to 29 and one aged 80 or older. The research as a whole found: Because the CMV infection status of the donors was unknown, age-related changes in expanded clonotypes may potentially have been confounded. Since profiling was done on bulk unsorted PBMCs, naive and antigen-experienced compartments could not be conclusively compared. The long-lived group showed more naive CD4+ T cells, fewer expanded clones and increased TCR diversity than the aged group, suggesting age selection. There was a strong correlation between observed TCR beta diversity and the percentage of naive T cells measured by flow cytometry. Observed TCR beta diversity per million T cells fell roughly linearly with age, and a significant reduction was already apparent by age around 40. Estimates of total diversity based on one million sequenced T cells were considered lower bounds and underestimates.

The CDR3 contains 15 residues, cysteine and phenylalanine counted. This entry keeps only the CDR3 DNA: 45 bases, framed from base 1. According to the germline V gene, CDR1 reads SGHVS and CDR2 reads FQNEAQ. The germline V end is reduced by 6 bases and the J end by 2 bases; junction bases left unmatched: 6. The approximately 39 donors, aged about 6 to 100 years, were systemically healthy Caucasian individuals from Russia. Ten milliliters of peripheral blood were drawn from each donor into EDTA-treated Vacutainer tubes. Ficoll-Paque density-gradient centrifugation was used to isolate PBMCs, with at least 6 million per sample. Total RNA, at least 6 micrograms per sample, was extracted from PBMCs with Trizol reagent. Naive CD45RAhigh/CD27high T cell percentages were measured by flow cytometry on a PBMC aliquot from every donor. This clonotype appeared a few times. Its specific antigen is unknown. No base quality information exists; no much larger clone differs at one position.

The library was made by 5' RACE. TCRdb records Illumina HiSeq 2500 as the sequencer. A second PCR of roughly 7 to 11 cycles was performed with a sample-barcoded 5' primer and a J-beta primer mix. A unique molecular identifier was introduced onto each TCR beta cDNA molecule by a template-switch 5' adaptor carrying 12 random nucleotides. Each sample yielded at least 2.5 million CDR3-containing paired-end reads. First-strand cDNA was synthesized from all RNA with the Mint cDNA synthesis kit, primed by a TRBC-specific oligonucleotide. After uracil-DNA glycosylase treatment, a first 18-cycle PCR used universal primers M1SS and BC2_uni_R on all cDNA. The authors' analysis ran thus. Each sample was normalized by randomly selecting 1 million high-quality reads, each carrying a distinct molecular identifier. Instead of being binned into consensus sequences, reads that shared molecular identifiers were thrown out. MiTCR, with a Q25 quality threshold and the strictest error-elimination algorithm, was used for CDR3 identification, clonotype clustering and error correction. A nonparametric unseen species model with Euler transformation was used to estimate lower-bound total TCR beta diversity. The public reads were reanalyzed by TCRdb: fastp trimming at Q25, MiXCR alignment, in-frame beta chains only. Entries are consolidated by CDR3 protein sequence, retaining the most common genes and DNA. TCRdb's processing, not the authors' own work, is the source of the V and J calls. This sample is represented by approximately 730,000 distinct CDR3 sequences; 43% of them were singletons. Together, the top ten hold 20% to 25% of the sample.

The sequence is built from TRBV7-8 and TRBJ2-7; TRBD2 lines up with 11 middle nucleotides. The specimen was blood. The TCR sequence derives from a woman aged 55-70 years in good health. CDR3 sequence: CASRPGTSGTYEQYF. The DNA is as follows: TGTGCCAGCAGACCCGGGACTAGCGGCACCTACGAGCAGTACTTC.